A single sample is the source of the 5 T cell receptor beta chains below, sequenced in a study of beta chain features in type 1 diabetes. Study findings and constraints: Type 1 diabetes patients showed a moderate but significant shortening of TCRB CDR3s in all four CD4+ subsets.

Of the isolated RNA, all was reverse transcribed, and so the sequenced material was expressed TCRB transcripts. Produced via immunoSEQ multiplex PCR; TCRdb's table is partial and in-frame only. Of hundreds of thousands of clones listed, about 14% are singletons. Their recognized antigens are unknown. The sample was naive CD4+ T cells from blood. The source of these receptors is a man younger than 35 with type 1 diabetes.

The chain couples TRBV6-1 to TRBJ1-2; TRBD1 aligns across 11 bases. Germline CDR1 reads MNHNS; CDR2 reads SASEGT. V dropped 3 bases and J dropped 4; count of bases not matched to a gene: 7. The CDR3 has 16 residues. CDR3 coding DNA: TGTGCCAGCAGTGAGACACCCGGGACAGGGGGCTATGGCTACACCTTC. Amino acid sequence: CASSETPGTGGYGYTF.

A few counts support this clone. The rearrangement joins TRBV2 to TRBJ2-7, with 7 bases fitting TRBD1. Unmatched junction bases numbered 10, after V lost 11 bases and J lost 0 bases. The CDR3 is 14 amino acids. Germline assignment: CDR1 SNHLY and CDR2 FYNNEI. CDR3 region: CAAKGAASSYEQYF. For the CDR3, the DNA is TGTGCCGCCAAGGGGGCTGCGAGCTCCTACGAGCAGTACTTC.

This clone turned up a few times. CDR3 residues: CAYSISGNTIYF. CDR3 nucleotides: TGTGCCTACAGCATCTCTGGAAACACCATATATTTT. The chain carries TRBV30 and TRBJ1-3; D remains unclear. Between the trimmed V and J ends, which lost 7 bases and 0 bases, there was a span of 7 bases. The CDR3 runs 12 residues. Germline V gene data show CDR1 as GTSNPN and CDR2 as SVGIG (reference sequence).

This clone was observed a handful of times. This chain connects TRBV7-9 to TRBJ2-5; D gene ambiguous. CDR1 is SEHNR and CDR2 is FQNEAQ in the germline V gene (reference sequence). The V gene lost 0 bases and the J gene lost 7 bases, with 15 bases spanning the gap. This CDR3 has 15 amino acids. The CDR3 sequence: CASSLAVTDGVTQYF. CDR3 DNA sequence: TGTGCCAGCAGCTTAGCCGTTACAGACGGAGTGACCCAGTACTTC.

This clone appeared a single time. Other DNA sequences within the sample encode an identical CDR3. For the CDR3, the DNA is TGCGCCAGCAGCCGCCAGGGCGAGACCCAGTACTTC. Translating it yields CASSRQGETQYF. J is TRBJ2-5 and V is TRBV5-1; D is perhaps TRBD1 (5 bases). The CDR3 is 12 residues long. Germline CDR1 reads SGHRS; CDR2 reads YFSETQ. Between the trimmed V and J ends, which lost 4 bases and 5 bases, there was a span of 9 bases. Variable domain in full (rest from reference TRBV5-1 and TRBJ2-5): KAGVTQTPRYLIKTRGQQVTLSCSPISGHRSVSWYQQTPGQGLQFLFEYFSETQRNKGNFPGRFSGRQFSNSRSEMNVSTLELGDSALYLCASSRQGETQYFGPGTRLLVL.